Below are 27 T cell receptor beta chains sequenced from a single sample in a study of shared clonotypes between healthy human individuals (dated by TCRdb to about 2020). For the CD8 naive samples, CD45RO-negative cells were positively selected for CCR7, yielding a CD45RA+CCR7+ population from which TemRA cells were excluded. The library was produced with the immunoSEQ multiplex PCR assay. In TCRdb, the immuneACCESS table is reduced to in-frame sequences with V and J assigned. These tables do not hold every clone; where another copy was compared, an unresolved V gene accounts for under half, and the others remain unexplained. The sample yields around 2,100,000 clones; about 95% were counted once. The ten largest clonotypes hold more than 0.9% of the sample. Input material: naive CD8+ T cells sorted from blood. This specimen's cell subset or site label, interpreted: CD45RA+CCR7+. These receptors came from a man between 18 and 29 years old in good health.

The rearrangement joins TRBV13 to TRBJ2-7; no clear D. V gave up 0 bases and J gave up 5 bases, with 23 bases separating them. From germline, CDR1 is PRHDT and CDR2 FYEKMQ (reference sequence). CDR3 length: 18 residues. In DNA, the CDR3 is TGTGCCAGCAGCTTAGGCTCTCGCTTACCCAGGTTTATGGACGAGCAGTACTTC. Protein sequence: CASSLGSRLPRFMDEQYF.

This rearrangement joins TRBV27 to TRBJ2-7, with D possibly TRBD1 on 7 matching bases. CDR1 is MNHEY, CDR2 SMNVEV, per germline (reference sequence). There are 14 residues in the CDR3. The V gene lost 6 bases and the J gene lost 2 bases, with 14 bases spanning the gap. CDR3 DNA sequence: TGTGCCAGCAGCGACAGGGAGGTTACCTACGAGCAGTACTTC. Encoded protein: CASSDREVTYEQYF.

The chain is built from TRBV27 and TRBJ1-5; D is uncertain. Germline CDR1 and CDR2: MNHEY and SMNVEV (reference sequence). The CDR3 has 12 amino acids. The germline V and J ends were trimmed by 4 bases and 7 bases, with 8 bases remaining between them. As DNA, the CDR3 is TGTGCCAGCAGTTCTAACGGGCAGCCCCAGCATTTT. Residues: CASSSNGQPQHF.

The V and J genes are TRBV19 and TRBJ2-7, with D possibly matching TRBD2 (6 bases). Trimming removed 1 base at V and 3 bases at J, with 16 bases between. Germline CDR1 LNHDA, CDR2 SQIVND (reference sequence). This CDR3 region has 16 residues. CDR3 sequence: CASSIGVRDFVYEQYF. In DNA form, the CDR3 reads TGTGCCAGTAGTATAGGGGTCCGGGACTTCGTCTACGAGCAGTACTTC.

This chain joins TRBV27 and TRBJ2-3, with D perhaps TRBD1 or TRBD2 (5 bases each). Trimming cost V 5 bases and J 0 bases, with 15 bases left between them. Germline V gives CDR1 MNHEY, CDR2 SMNVEV (reference sequence). The CDR3 totals 16 residues. CDR3 sequence: CASSTSRGESTDTQYF. The CDR3 nucleotides are TGTGCCAGCAGTACCTCGAGGGGCGAGAGCACAGATACGCAGTATTTT.

The V gene is TRBV5-1, the J gene TRBJ2-4; TRBD1 matches 9 bases. Germline CDR1 reads SGHRS; CDR2 reads YFSETQ. Losses at the gene ends were 4 bases for V and 1 base for J; bases not matched to a gene: 9. There are 17 residues in the CDR3. CDR3 residues: CASSGTGGALAKNIQYF. For the CDR3, the DNA is TGCGCCAGCAGCGGCACAGGGGGCGCGCTGGCCAAAAACATTCAGTACTTC. Full variable domain (rest looked up from reference TRBV5-1 and TRBJ2-4): KAGVTQTPRYLIKTRGQQVTLSCSPISGHRSVSWYQQTPGQGLQFLFEYFSETQRNKGNFPGRFSGRQFSNSRSEMNVSTLELGDSALYLCASSGTGGALAKNIQYFGAGTRLSVL.

The chain carries TRBV7-6 and TRBJ2-2; a weak D match, TRBD1 (5 bases). With 2 bases removed from V and 5 bases from J, the gap between germline ends came to 9 bases. CDR3 length: 14 amino acids. Germline values: CDR1 SGHVS, CDR2 FNYEAQ. The CDR3: CASSLRGRTGELFF. The CDR3, as DNA: TGTGCCAGCAGCTTAAGGGGTCGAACCGGGGAGCTGTTTTTT.

The chain is built from TRBV29-1 and TRBJ2-7; TRBD1 matches 9 bases. The V gene's germline CDR1 is SQVTM and CDR2 ANQGSEA. After removal of 3 bases from V and 5 bases from J, the junction contained 8 bases not matched to a gene. This CDR3 region has 14 residues. CDR3: CSVDPGQGAHEQYF. As DNA, the CDR3 is TGCAGCGTTGATCCGGGACAGGGTGCCCACGAGCAGTACTTC.

The chain carries TRBV5-1 and TRBJ2-1; unclear D gene. This CDR3 contains 13 residues. CDR1 SGHRS and CDR2 YFSETQ come from the germline V gene. The germline V and J ends were trimmed by 0 bases and 6 bases, with 7 bases remaining between them. The CDR3 DNA reads TGCGCCAGCAGCTTGGTCCTAGGCAATGAGCAGTTCTTC. Translated, it gives CASSLVLGNEQFF.

V and J are TRBV4-1 and TRBJ2-5; TRBD1 matches at 9 bases. Germline V gene data show CDR1 as MGHRA and CDR2 as YSYEKL. J gave up 5 bases and V 3 bases, and 7 bases lay outside the gene matches. The CDR3 is made up of 15 amino acids. CDR3 DNA: TGCGCCAGCAGCCATCTAACAGGGGGCCTTGAGACCCAGTACTTC. Translation gives CASSHLTGGLETQYF.

The chain links TRBV2 to TRBJ2-3, with D perhaps being TRBD1 or TRBD2 (5 bases each). V was trimmed by 10 bases and J by 4 bases, leaving 18 bases between them. The CDR3 has 14 residues. Germline assignment: CDR1 SNHLY and CDR2 FYNNEI. This CDR3 reads CATWDPWGADTQYF. CDR3 nucleotide sequence: TGTGCCACCTGGGACCCCTGGGGCGCAGATACGCAGTATTTT.

The genes are TRBV4-1 and TRBJ2-3; no definite D call. Trimming took off 4 bases at V and 4 bases at J, with 9 bases between the two ends. The CDR3 loop spans 13 amino acids. The germline V gene encodes CDR1 MGHRA and CDR2 YSYEKL. The CDR3 region has the DNA TGCGCCAGCAGCCTAGAACCCCCAGATACGCAGTATTTT. This codes for CASSLEPPDTQYF.

V usage is TRBV10-1 and J usage is TRBJ1-3; no clear D gene. The CDR3 extends over 14 amino acids. Germline assignment: CDR1 WNHNN and CDR2 SYGVQD (reference sequence). V lost 3 bases, J lost 3 bases, and 9 bases lay in between. The CDR3 DNA is TGCGCCAGCAGTGACGGCGGGTTTGGAAACACCATATATTTT. This translates into CASSDGGFGNTIYF.

The rearrangement joins TRBV5-4 to TRBJ1-6, with 9 bases matching TRBD1. There are 16 residues in the CDR3. Germline trimming cut 4 bases from V and 4 bases from J; bases unmatched to any gene: 6. Germline values: CDR1 SGHNT, CDR2 YYREEE (reference sequence). CDR3 sequence: CASSDRGFGYNSPLHF. DNA of the CDR3: TGTGCCAGCAGCGACAGGGGGTTCGGGTATAATTCACCCCTCCACTTT.

The V gene is TRBV2, the J gene TRBJ1-2; D remains unclear. Germline V gives CDR1 SNHLY, CDR2 FYNNEI. This CDR3 has 15 amino acids. The V end lost 3 bases, the J end lost 4 bases, and 15 bases lay between the germline ends. The CDR3 loop reads CASSDGLDFSYGYTF. The CDR3 coding sequence is TGTGCCAGCAGTGACGGTTTAGATTTTTCCTATGGCTACACCTTC.

The chain carries TRBV9 and TRBJ2-1, with TRBD1 matching over 7 bases. Germline CDR1 SGDLS, CDR2 YYNGEE. The trim removed 0 bases at V and 6 bases at J, leaving 6 bases unmatched. There are 15 residues in the CDR3. As DNA, the CDR3 is TGTGCCAGCAGCGTAGGACAGGGTCCAGGCAATGAGCAGTTCTTC. Its protein is CASSVGQGPGNEQFF. Variable domain in full (rest from reference TRBV9 and TRBJ2-1): DSGVTQTPKHLITATGQRVTLRCSPRSGDLSVYWYQQSLDQGLQFLIQYYNGEERAKGNILERFSAQQFPDLHSELNLSSLELGDSALYFCASSVGQGPGNEQFFGPGTRLTVL.

This chain joins TRBV29-1 and TRBJ2-5; D is unclear. This CDR3 region has 12 residues. CDR1 and CDR2 from the germline V gene are SQVTM and ANQGSEA. V gave up 3 bases and J gave up 3 bases, with 8 bases separating them. CDR3 DNA: TGCAGCGTTGAGGCCTTCGAAGAGACCCAGTACTTC. Its protein product is CSVEAFEETQYF.

This clone was counted a single time. The rearrangement joins TRBV4-1 to TRBJ2-3; TRBD2 might be the D (5 bases). Trimming left V 1 base short and J 4 bases short, with 18 bases between. CDR1 is MGHRA and CDR2 is YSYEKL in the germline V gene. CDR3 size: 17 residues. The CDR3 spells CASSQGPGLLVPDTQYF. The CDR3 DNA sequence: TGCGCCAGCAGCCAAGGCCCTGGACTCCTCGTGCCAGATACGCAGTATTTT.

The chain combines TRBV19 with TRBJ1-1; D is uncertain. Trimming shortened V by 5 bases and J by 4 bases, and 11 bases separated the two germline ends. The CDR3 length is 13 residues. Germline V gene sequence: CDR1 LNHDA, CDR2 SQIVND (reference sequence). The CDR3 region has the DNA TGTGCCAGTAGTGACTCGGGAGTCACTGAAGCTTTCTTT. Translation gives CASSDSGVTEAFF.

The J gene is TRBJ2-5, the V gene TRBV9; 9 nucleotides agree with TRBD2. The CDR3 loop spans 18 amino acids. The germline gives CDR1 SGDLS, CDR2 YYNGEE. With 0 bases clipped from V and 3 bases from J, the junction kept 12 bases outside the gene matches. For the CDR3, the DNA is TGTGCCAGCAGCGTAGCGGGGGTCAGCGGGAGGAGGGAAGAGACCCAGTACTTC. It codes for CASSVAGVSGRREETQYF.

This clone has a single count. J is TRBJ2-1 and V is TRBV2; 13 bases match TRBD2. This CDR3 has 15 amino acids. CDR1 and CDR2 from the germline V gene are SNHLY and FYNNEI. Trimming at V came to 4 bases and at J to 5 bases, leaving 2 bases not matched to a gene. CDR3: CASSGGLAGNNEQFF. The CDR3, as DNA: TGTGCCAGCAGTGGGGGACTAGCGGGGAACAATGAGCAGTTCTTC.

The V and J genes are TRBV9 and TRBJ2-1; a weak D match, TRBD1 (5 bases). The CDR3 sequence is 11 residues long. Trimming stripped 4 bases from V and 7 bases from J, with 6 bases between. The germline V gene has CDR1 SGDLS and CDR2 YYNGEE. Here the CDR3 reads CASSPGNEQFF. In DNA form, the CDR3 reads TGTGCCAGCAGCCCAGGGAATGAGCAGTTCTTC.

The J gene is TRBJ1-5, the V gene TRBV4-3; 7 bases fit TRBD1. The CDR3 has 16 amino acids. Trimming cost V 0 bases and J 1 base; bases outside gene matches: 3. CDR1 is LGHNA and CDR2 is YSLEER in the germline V gene. CDR3 sequence reads: CASSQDPGQSNQPQHF. The CDR3 DNA is TGCGCCAGCAGCCAAGATCCGGGACAGAGCAATCAGCCCCAGCATTTT.

The V gene is TRBV7-2, the J gene TRBJ2-3; no clear D. V was shortened by 1 base and J by 2 bases, with 10 bases between the two germline ends. Germline V gene sequence: CDR1 SGHTA, CDR2 FQGNSA. This CDR3 spans 15 amino acids. The CDR3 sequence: CASSLVLWTTDTQYF. CDR3 nucleotide sequence: TGTGCCAGCAGCTTAGTTCTCTGGACCACAGATACGCAGTATTTT.

The V and J genes are TRBV7-9 and TRBJ2-7, with 9 bases aligning to TRBD1. Germline V lookup: CDR1 SEHNR, CDR2 FQNEAQ (reference sequence). J was trimmed by 4 bases and V by 5 bases; bases with no gene match: 9. The length of the CDR3 is 15 residues. In nucleotides, the CDR3 is TGTGCCAGCAGCCTAGATGGGGACAGGGTGTACGAGCAGTACTTC. This translates into CASSLDGDRVYEQYF.

This clone was seen a single time. This rearrangement joins TRBV10-3 to TRBJ1-2; D uncertain. In germline, CDR1 is ENHRY, CDR2 SYGVKD. CDR3 length: 11 residues. The V gene lost 8 bases and the J gene lost 4 bases, with 8 bases spanning the gap. The CDR3 sequence: CAIQDLYGYTF. The CDR3 DNA follows: TGTGCCATCCAGGACCTCTATGGCTACACCTTC.

The chain recombines TRBV15 with TRBJ1-3, with TRBD1 identical over 8 bases. CDR1 LNHNV and CDR2 YYDKDF come from the germline V gene (reference sequence). Germline trimming cut 5 bases from V and 7 bases from J; bases unmatched to any gene: 25. There are 20 residues in the CDR3. The DNA for the CDR3 is TGTGCCACCAGCCTGGACAGGGTACCCCGCGCGGGCCCGTCAGAGAACACCATATATTTT. The encoded protein is CATSLDRVPRAGPSENTIYF.